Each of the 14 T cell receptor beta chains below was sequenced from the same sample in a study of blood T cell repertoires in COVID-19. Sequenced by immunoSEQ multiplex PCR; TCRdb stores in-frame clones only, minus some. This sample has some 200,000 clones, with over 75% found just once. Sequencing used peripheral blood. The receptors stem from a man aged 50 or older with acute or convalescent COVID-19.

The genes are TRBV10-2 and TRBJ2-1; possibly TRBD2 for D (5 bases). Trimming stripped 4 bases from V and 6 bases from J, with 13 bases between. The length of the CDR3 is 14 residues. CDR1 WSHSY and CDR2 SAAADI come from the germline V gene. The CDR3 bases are TGCGCCAGCAGTGGCTCTAGCCTCTTCAATGAGCAGTTCTTC. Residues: CASSGSSLFNEQFF.

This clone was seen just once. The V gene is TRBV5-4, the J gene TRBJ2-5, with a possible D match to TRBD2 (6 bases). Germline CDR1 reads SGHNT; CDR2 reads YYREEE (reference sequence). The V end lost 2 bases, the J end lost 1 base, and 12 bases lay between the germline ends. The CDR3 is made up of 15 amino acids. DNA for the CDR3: TGTGCCAGCAGCTTTCCCGGGAGCCGCCAAGAGACCCAGTACTTC. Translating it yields CASSFPGSRQETQYF.

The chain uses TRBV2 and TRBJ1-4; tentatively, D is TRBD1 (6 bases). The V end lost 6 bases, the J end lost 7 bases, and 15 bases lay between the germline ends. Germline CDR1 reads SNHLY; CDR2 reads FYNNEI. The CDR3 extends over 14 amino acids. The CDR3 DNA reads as TGTGCCAGCAGATTTATCCAGGGGTCTGAAAAACTGTTTTTT. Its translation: CASRFIQGSEKLFF.

The CDR3 protein is CASSLDERTRNNSPLHF. The CDR3 DNA reads as TGCGCCAGCAGCTTGGACGAAAGGACAAGGAATAATTCACCCCTCCACTTT. The V call is TRBV5-1, the J call TRBJ1-6; tentatively, D is TRBD1 (5 bases). V was cut by 0 bases and J by 5 bases, with 15 bases left in between. In germline, CDR1 is SGHRS, CDR2 YFSETQ. The CDR3 contains 17 residues.

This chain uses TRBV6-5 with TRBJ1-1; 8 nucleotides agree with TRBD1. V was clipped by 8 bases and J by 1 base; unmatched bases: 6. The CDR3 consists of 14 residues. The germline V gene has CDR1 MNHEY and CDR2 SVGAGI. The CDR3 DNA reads TGTGCCAGCGGTCGGGGGACAGGGAACACTGAAGCTTTCTTT. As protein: CASGRGTGNTEAFF.

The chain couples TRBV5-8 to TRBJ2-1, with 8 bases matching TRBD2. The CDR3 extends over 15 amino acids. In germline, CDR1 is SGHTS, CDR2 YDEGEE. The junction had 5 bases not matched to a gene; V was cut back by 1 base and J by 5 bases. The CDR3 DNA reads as TGTGCCAGCAGCTTGTTTAGCGGGGATCACAATGAGCAGTTCTTC. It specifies CASSLFSGDHNEQFF.

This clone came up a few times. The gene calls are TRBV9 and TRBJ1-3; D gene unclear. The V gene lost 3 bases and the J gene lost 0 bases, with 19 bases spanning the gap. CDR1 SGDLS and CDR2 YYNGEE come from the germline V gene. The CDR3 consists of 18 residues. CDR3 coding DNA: TGTGCCAGCAGCGCAGCTCGTTCGGGCAGCGGCTCTGGAAACACCATATATTTT. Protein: CASSAARSGSGSGNTIYF. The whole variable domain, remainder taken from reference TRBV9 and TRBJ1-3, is DSGVTQTPKHLITATGQRVTLRCSPRSGDLSVYWYQQSLDQGLQFLIQYYNGEERAKGNILERFSAQQFPDLHSELNLSSLELGDSALYFCASSAARSGSGSGNTIYFGEGSWLTVV.

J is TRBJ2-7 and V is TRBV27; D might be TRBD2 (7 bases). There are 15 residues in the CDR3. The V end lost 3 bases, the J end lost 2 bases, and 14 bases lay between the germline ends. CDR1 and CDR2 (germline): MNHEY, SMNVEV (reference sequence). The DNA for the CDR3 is TGTGCCAGCAGTTTCAAGGGGGGGGCAACCTACGAGCAGTACTTC. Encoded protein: CASSFKGGATYEQYF.

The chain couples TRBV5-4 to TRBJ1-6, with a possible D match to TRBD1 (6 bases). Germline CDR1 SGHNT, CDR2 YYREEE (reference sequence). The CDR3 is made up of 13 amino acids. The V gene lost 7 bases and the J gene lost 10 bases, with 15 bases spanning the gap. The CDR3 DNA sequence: TGTGCCAGCGGGGAACAGGGTTGGTCACCCCTCCACTTT. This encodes CASGEQGWSPLHF.

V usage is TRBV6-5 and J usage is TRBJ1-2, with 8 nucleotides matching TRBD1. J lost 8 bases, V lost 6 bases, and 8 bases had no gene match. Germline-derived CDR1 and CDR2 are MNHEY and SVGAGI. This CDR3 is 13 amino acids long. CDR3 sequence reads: CASSPGQGFGYTF. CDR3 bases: TGTGCCAGCAGCCCCGGACAGGGCTTCGGCTACACCTTC.

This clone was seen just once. CDR3 sequence (DNA): TGTGCCAGCAGTTACCTCGGGAGCAGCCTCTATGGCTACACCTTC. As protein: CASSYLGSSLYGYTF. The rearrangement uses TRBV2 and TRBJ1-2; no definite D call. CDR1 is SNHLY, CDR2 FYNNEI, per germline. V was pared by 5 bases and J by 4 bases, with 17 bases between. This CDR3 has 15 residues. Combining the CDR3 with reference TRBV2 and TRBJ1-2 gives the whole variable domain EPEVTQTPSHQVTQMGQEVILRCVPISNHLYFYWYRQILGQKVEFLVSFYNNEISEKSEIFDDQFSVERPDGSNFTLKIRSTKLEDSAMYFCASSYLGSSLYGYTFGSGTRLTVV.

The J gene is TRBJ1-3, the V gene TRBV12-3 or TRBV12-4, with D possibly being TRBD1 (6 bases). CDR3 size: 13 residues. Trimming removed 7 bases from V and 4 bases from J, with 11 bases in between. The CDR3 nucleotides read TGTGCCAGCATACGGGGGGCGGGAAACACCATATATTTT. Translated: CASIRGAGNTIYF.

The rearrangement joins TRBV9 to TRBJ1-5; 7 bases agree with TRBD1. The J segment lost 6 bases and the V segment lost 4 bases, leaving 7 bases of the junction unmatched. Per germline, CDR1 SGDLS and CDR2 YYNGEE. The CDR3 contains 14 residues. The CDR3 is CASSPGQVGQPQHF. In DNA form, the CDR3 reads TGTGCCAGCAGCCCAGGACAGGTCGGTCAGCCCCAGCATTTT.

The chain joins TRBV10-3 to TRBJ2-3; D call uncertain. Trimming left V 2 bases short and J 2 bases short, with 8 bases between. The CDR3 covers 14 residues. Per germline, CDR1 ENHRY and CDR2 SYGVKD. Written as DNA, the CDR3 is TGTGCCATCAGTGAGCTGGAGTTCACAGATACGCAGTATTTT. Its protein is CAISELEFTDTQYF.